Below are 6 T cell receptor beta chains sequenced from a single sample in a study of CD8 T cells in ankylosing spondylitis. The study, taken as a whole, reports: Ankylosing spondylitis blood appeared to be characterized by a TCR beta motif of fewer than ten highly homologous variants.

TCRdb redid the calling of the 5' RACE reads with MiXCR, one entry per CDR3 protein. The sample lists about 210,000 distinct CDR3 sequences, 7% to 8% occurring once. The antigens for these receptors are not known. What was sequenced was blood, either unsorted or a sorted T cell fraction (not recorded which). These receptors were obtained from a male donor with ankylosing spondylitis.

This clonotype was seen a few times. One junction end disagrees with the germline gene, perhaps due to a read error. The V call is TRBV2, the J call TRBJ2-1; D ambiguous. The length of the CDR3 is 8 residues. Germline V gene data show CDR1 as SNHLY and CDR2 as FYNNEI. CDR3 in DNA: TGTGCCAGCAGAGAATTCCCGTTC. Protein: CASREFPF.

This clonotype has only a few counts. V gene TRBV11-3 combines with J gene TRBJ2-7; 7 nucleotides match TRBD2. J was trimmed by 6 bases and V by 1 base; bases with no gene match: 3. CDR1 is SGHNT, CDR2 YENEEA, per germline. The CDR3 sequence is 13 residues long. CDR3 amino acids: CASSLGGGLEQYF. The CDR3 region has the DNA TGTGCCAGCAGCTTAGGGGGAGGGCTCGAGCAGTACTTC.

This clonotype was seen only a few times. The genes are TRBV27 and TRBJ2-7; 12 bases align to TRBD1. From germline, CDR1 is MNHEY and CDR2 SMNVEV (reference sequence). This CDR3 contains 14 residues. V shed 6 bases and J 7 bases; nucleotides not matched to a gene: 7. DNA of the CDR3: TGTGCCAGCAGGAACCGGGACAGGGGGCTAGAGCAGTACTTC. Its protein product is CASRNRDRGLEQYF.

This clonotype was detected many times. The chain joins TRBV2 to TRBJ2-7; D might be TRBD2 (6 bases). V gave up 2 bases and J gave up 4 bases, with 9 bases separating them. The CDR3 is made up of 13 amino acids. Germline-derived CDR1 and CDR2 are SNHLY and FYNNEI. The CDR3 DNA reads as TGTGCCAGCAGTGAAACTAGCCGGTACGAGCAGTACTTC. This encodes CASSETSRYEQYF. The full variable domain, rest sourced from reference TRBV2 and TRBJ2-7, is EPEVTQTPSHQVTQMGQEVILRCVPISNHLYFYWYRQILGQKVEFLVSFYNNEISEKSEIFDDQFSVERPDGSNFTLKIRSTKLEDSAMYFCASSETSRYEQYFGPGTRLTVT.

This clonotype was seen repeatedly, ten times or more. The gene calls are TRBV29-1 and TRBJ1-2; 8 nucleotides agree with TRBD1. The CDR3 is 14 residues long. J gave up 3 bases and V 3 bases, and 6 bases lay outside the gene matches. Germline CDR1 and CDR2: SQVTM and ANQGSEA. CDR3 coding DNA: TGCAGCGTTGAGTGGGACAGGCTCCACTATGGCTACACCTTC. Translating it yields CSVEWDRLHYGYTF.

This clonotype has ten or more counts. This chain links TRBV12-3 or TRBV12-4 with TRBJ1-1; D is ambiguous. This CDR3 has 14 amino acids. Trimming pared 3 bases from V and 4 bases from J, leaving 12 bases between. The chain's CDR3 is CASSFRPGLTEAFF. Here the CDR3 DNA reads TGTGCCAGCAGTTTCAGGCCCGGACTCACTGAAGCTTTCTTT.